The 10 T cell receptor beta chains listed next were all sequenced from one sample in a study of shared clonotypes between healthy human individuals. The assay was immunoSEQ multiplex PCR, and TCRdb's table has in-frame clones only and misses some. The sample has roughly 2.6 million clones, over 85% seen once; the top ten hold 0.13% to 0.15%. Sequencing was carried out using naive CD4+ T cells sorted from blood. The subset here: CD45RA+ positively selected. Source of these receptors: a man younger than 35 in good health.

A few counts support this clone. The CDR3 region is CASSLANQNTGELFF. The CDR3 DNA sequence: TGTGCCAGCAGCTTGGCTAACCAGAACACCGGGGAGCTGTTTTTT. The rearrangement uses TRBV5-4 and TRBJ2-2; D is ambiguous. The CDR3 spans 15 residues. The germline gives CDR1 SGHNT, CDR2 YYREEE (reference sequence). The V end was cut by 0 bases, the J end by 1 base, with 7 bases between. The full variable domain, its missing parts supplied by reference TRBV5-4 and TRBJ2-2, is ETGVTQSPTHLIKTRGQQVTLRCSSQSGHNTVSWYQQALGQGPQFIFQYYREEENGRGNFPPRFSGLQFPNYSSELNVNALELDDSALYLCASSLANQNTGELFFGEGSRLTVL.

This clone was picked up one time. V is TRBV15 and J is TRBJ2-3, with TRBD2 matching over 11 bases. The CDR3 consists of 17 residues. CDR1 and CDR2 from the germline V gene are LNHNV and YYDKDF (reference sequence). The V segment lost 5 bases and the J segment 2 bases; nucleotides outside the gene matches: 9. CDR3: CATSLSRTSGFTDTQYF. The CDR3 bases are TGTGCCACCAGCCTAAGCAGGACTAGCGGGTTCACAGATACGCAGTATTTT.

The chain joins TRBV6-5 to TRBJ2-7; perhaps TRBD2 as D (5 bases). CDR3 length equals 14 residues. Looked up from germline, CDR1 is MNHEY and CDR2 is SVGAGI. V was shortened by 5 bases and J by 6 bases, with 17 bases between the two germline ends. CDR3 sequence: CASSPAGIIGEQYF. CDR3 bases: TGTGCCAGCAGTCCGGCGGGTATTATTGGCGAGCAGTACTTC.

V gene TRBV7-9 combines with J gene TRBJ1-2, with 8 nucleotides matching TRBD1. This CDR3 has 15 amino acids. Looked up from germline, CDR1 is SEHNR and CDR2 is FQNEAQ (reference sequence). J lost 0 bases, V lost 5 bases, and 5 bases had no gene match. Written as DNA, the CDR3 is TGTGCCAGCAGCGTAGGGACAGGATCTAACTATGGCTACACCTTC. Protein sequence: CASSVGTGSNYGYTF.

The V gene is TRBV27, the J gene TRBJ1-2, with 7 bases matching TRBD1. V was pared by 4 bases and J by 8 bases, with 10 bases of the junction left unmatched. The CDR3 has 14 amino acids. Germline values: CDR1 MNHEY, CDR2 SMNVEV (reference sequence). The CDR3 spells CASSSQGGVFGYTF. For the CDR3, the DNA is TGTGCCAGCAGTTCCCAGGGGGGGGTGTTCGGCTACACCTTC.

V is TRBV9 and J is TRBJ1-1, with no clear D. V was trimmed by 0 bases and J by 0 bases, leaving 9 bases between them. The CDR3 runs 15 residues. In germline, CDR1 is SGDLS, CDR2 YYNGEE. The CDR3 loop is CASSVDFRMNTEAFF. CDR3 nucleotides: TGTGCCAGCAGCGTAGATTTTCGCATGAACACTGAAGCTTTCTTT.

The genes are TRBV27 and TRBJ2-5, with TRBD2 identical over 7 bases. The CDR3 runs to 15 residues. The V and J ends lost 2 bases and 5 bases, in that order; junction bases with no gene match: 8. Germline assignment: CDR1 MNHEY and CDR2 SMNVEV (reference sequence). The CDR3, as DNA: TGTGCCAGCAGTTTAATGCGCGGGAGTAGGGAGACCCAGTACTTC. Its protein is CASSLMRGSRETQYF.

The V and J genes are TRBV19 and TRBJ2-7, with D maybe TRBD2 (7 bases). The CDR3 is 15 amino acids. Trimming took off 4 bases at V and 0 bases at J, with 13 bases between the two ends. CDR1 and CDR2 from the germline V gene are LNHDA and SQIVND (reference sequence). The CDR3 loop is CASSTKGGDSYEQYF. In DNA form, the CDR3 reads TGTGCCAGTAGTACAAAGGGGGGGGACTCCTACGAGCAGTACTTC. The entire variable domain, with the rest obtained from reference TRBV19 and TRBJ2-7, is as follows: DGGITQSPKYLFRKEGQNVTLSCEQNLNHDAMYWYRQDPGQGLRLIYYSQIVNDFQKGDIAEGYSVSREKKESFPLTVTSAQKNPTAFYLCASSTKGGDSYEQYFGPGTRLTVT.

This rearrangement joins TRBV7-2 to TRBJ1-2; 9 bases map to TRBD1. The CDR3 has 14 residues. V was clipped by 1 base and J by 8 bases; unmatched bases: 5. Germline V gene lookup returns CDR1 SGHTA and CDR2 FQGNSA. Written as DNA, the CDR3 is TGTGCCAGCAGCTTAGGACAGGGGGTCCGGGGCTACACCTTC. Its translation: CASSLGQGVRGYTF.

The chain employs TRBV7-9 and TRBJ2-3; 11 bases map to TRBD1. J lost 4 bases, V lost 5 bases, and 2 bases had no gene match. The CDR3 length is 14 residues. CDR1 SEHNR and CDR2 FQNEAQ come from the germline V gene (reference sequence). Written as DNA, the CDR3 is TGTGCCAGCAGCCGGACAGGGGGCGCAGATACGCAGTATTTT. The encoded protein is CASSRTGGADTQYF.